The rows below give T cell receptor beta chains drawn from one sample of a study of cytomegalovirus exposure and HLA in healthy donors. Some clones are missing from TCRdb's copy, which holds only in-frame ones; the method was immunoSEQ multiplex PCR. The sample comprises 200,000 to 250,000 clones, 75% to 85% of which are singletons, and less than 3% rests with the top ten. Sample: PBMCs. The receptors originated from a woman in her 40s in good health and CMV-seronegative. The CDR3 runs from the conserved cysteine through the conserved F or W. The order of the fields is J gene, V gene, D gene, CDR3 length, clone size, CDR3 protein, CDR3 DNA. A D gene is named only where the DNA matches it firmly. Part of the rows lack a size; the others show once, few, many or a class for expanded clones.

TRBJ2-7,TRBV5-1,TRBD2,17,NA,CASSLGASGRSSYEQYF,TGCGCCAGCAGCTTGGGGGCTAGCGGGAGGAGCTCCTACGAGCAGTACTTC
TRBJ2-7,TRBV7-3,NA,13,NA,CASSPYLSREQYF,TGTGCCAGCAGCCCGTATTTATCCCGCGAGCAGTACTTC
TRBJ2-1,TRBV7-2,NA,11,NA,CASSSRNEQFF,TGTGCCAGCAGCTCGAGGAATGAGCAGTTCTTC
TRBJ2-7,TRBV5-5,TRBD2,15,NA,CASSLGGLAGSEQYF,TGTGCCAGCAGCTTGGGGGGACTAGCGGGGAGCGAGCAGTACTTC
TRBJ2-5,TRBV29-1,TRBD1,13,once,CSVTRTGQETQYF,TGCAGCGTGACTCGGACAGGGCAAGAGACCCAGTACTTC
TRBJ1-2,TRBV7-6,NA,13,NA,CASKPWTSGGYTF,TGTGCCAGCAAGCCCTGGACTAGCGGTGGCTACACCTTC
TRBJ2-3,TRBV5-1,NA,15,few,CASSLGGTGTDTQYF,TGCGCCAGCAGCCTAGGGGGAACAGGCACAGATACGCAGTATTTT
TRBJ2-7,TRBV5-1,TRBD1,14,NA,CASSSRQGYIEQYF,TGCGCCAGCAGCTCAAGACAGGGGTATATCGAGCAGTACTTC
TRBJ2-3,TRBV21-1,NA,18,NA,CASSIGQIIIFPKDTQYF,TGTGCCAGCAGCATAGGACAGATTATAATATTCCCCAAAGATACGCAGTATTTT
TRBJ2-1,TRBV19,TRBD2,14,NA,CASSILAEGYEQFF,TGTGCCAGTAGTATCCTAGCGGAGGGGTATGAGCAGTTCTTC
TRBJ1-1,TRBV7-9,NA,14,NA,CASSLTGQNTEAFF,TGTGCCAGCAGCTTAACGGGTCAGAACACTGAAGCTTTCTTT
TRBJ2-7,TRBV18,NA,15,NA,CASSPIRGSWDEQYF,TGTGCCAGCTCACCTATTAGGGGCTCTTGGGACGAGCAGTACTTC
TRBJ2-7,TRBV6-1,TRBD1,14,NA,CASSGGQGSYEQYF,TGTGCCAGCAGTGGGGGACAGGGCTCCTACGAGCAGTACTTC
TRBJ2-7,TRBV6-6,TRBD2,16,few,CASSYYSGISSYEQYF,TGTGCCAGCAGTTATTACAGCGGGATTAGCTCCTACGAGCAGTACTTC
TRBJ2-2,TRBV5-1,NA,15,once,CASSRGTANTGELFF,TGCGCCAGCAGCCGGGGGACAGCGAACACCGGGGAGCTGTTTTTT
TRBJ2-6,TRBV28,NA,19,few,CASSSPLGRGPSGANVLTF,TGTGCCAGCAGTTCCCCCCTGGGCAGGGGTCCCTCTGGGGCCAACGTCCTGACTTTC
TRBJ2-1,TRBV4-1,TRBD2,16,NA,CASSQDWTSSYNEQFF,TGCGCCAGCAGCCAAGATTGGACTAGCTCCTACAATGAGCAGTTCTTC
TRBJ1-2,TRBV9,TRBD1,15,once,CASSVDGTAFYGYTF,TGTGCCAGCAGCGTAGATGGGACAGCTTTCTATGGCTACACCTTC
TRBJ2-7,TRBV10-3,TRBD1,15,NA,CAISRLRDRGDEQYF,TGTGCCATCAGTCGACTCCGGGACAGAGGGGACGAGCAGTACTTC
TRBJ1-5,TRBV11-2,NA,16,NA,CASSLGGQHSNQPQHF,TGTGCCAGCAGCTTAGGGGGACAACATAGCAATCAGCCCCAGCATTTT
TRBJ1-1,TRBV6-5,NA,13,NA,CASRLRGGGEAFF,TGTGCCAGCAGACTGAGGGGGGGTGGTGAAGCTTTCTTT
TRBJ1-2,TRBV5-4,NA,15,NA,CASSRTELPLNGYTF,TGTGCCAGCAGCCGGACAGAACTTCCCCTCAATGGCTACACCTTC
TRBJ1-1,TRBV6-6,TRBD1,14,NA,CASSTGQGLTEAFF,TGTGCCAGCAGTACCGGACAGGGGTTGACTGAAGCTTTCTTT
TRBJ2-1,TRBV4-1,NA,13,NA,CASRTSGGDEQFF,TGCGCCAGCCGGACATCGGGGGGCGATGAGCAGTTCTTC
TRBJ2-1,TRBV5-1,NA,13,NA,CASSSQDNNEQFF,TGCGCCAGCAGCTCCCAGGACAACAATGAGCAGTTCTTC
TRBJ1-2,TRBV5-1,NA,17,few,CASSFGGSGRDNYGYTF,TGCGCCAGCAGCTTTGGGGGGAGTGGGCGCGATAACTATGGCTACACCTTC
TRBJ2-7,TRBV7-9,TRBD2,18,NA,CSSSLDIGLAGDPHEQYF,TGTTCCAGCAGCTTAGACATAGGTTTAGCGGGAGACCCCCACGAGCAGTACTTC
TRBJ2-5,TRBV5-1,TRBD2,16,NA,CASSLRLAGGGETQYF,TGCGCCAGCAGCTTGCGTCTAGCGGGAGGCGGCGAGACCCAGTACTTC
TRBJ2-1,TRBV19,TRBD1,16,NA,CASSSWTGGLGDEQFF,TGTGCCAGTAGTAGTTGGACAGGGGGTCTCGGCGATGAGCAGTTCTTC